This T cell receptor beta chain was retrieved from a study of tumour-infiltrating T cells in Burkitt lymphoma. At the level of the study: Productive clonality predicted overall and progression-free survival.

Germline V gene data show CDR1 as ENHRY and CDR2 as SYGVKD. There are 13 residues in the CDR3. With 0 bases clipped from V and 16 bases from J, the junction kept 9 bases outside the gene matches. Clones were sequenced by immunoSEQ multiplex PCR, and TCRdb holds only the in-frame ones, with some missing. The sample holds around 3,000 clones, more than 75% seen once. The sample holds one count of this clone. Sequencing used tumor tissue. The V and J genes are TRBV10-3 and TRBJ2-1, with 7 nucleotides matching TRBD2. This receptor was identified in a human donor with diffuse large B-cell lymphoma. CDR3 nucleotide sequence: TGTGCCATCAGTGAGTCTGACGGGGGGTGGCGCTTCTTC. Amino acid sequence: CAISESDGGWRFF.